This TCR beta chain was sequenced during a study of identical twins. Trimming left V 0 bases short and J 4 bases short, with 10 bases between. Per germline, CDR1 SGHRS and CDR2 YFSETQ. The CDR3 sequence is 15 residues long. Study-wide results and limits: Twins showed weaker excess sharing in their beta out-of-frame sequences.

TCRdb reprocessed the 5' RACE reads with MiXCR, giving one entry per CDR3 protein. The sample has approximately 150,000 distinct CDR3 sequences; approximately 4% are singletons. This clonotype was recorded at least ten times. Antigen: not known. The sequence came from a man between 18 and 35 years old in good health. The chain combines TRBV5-1 with TRBJ2-2; D unresolved. Sequenced input: memory T cells sorted from blood. CDR3 residues: CASSLDPIGTGELFF. Written as DNA, the CDR3 is TGCGCCAGCAGCTTGGATCCCATTGGCACCGGGGAGCTGTTTTTT.